The entry that follows covers one T cell receptor beta chain sequence. What it recognizes is unknown. PCR was performed using 60 Vbeta and 13 Jbeta primers. Authors' analysis steps: In a later analysis, some 80 million unique TCR beta chains included roughly 11 million shared by two or more donors. The table came from immunoSEQ multiplex PCR; TCRdb's copy has only in-frame clones and leaves some out. The V and J calls and clone size are taken from that table; D and trimming were inferred from the DNA. Found here are 150,000 to 200,000 clones, just over 75% of them singletons; the top ten hold 1.4%. These data originate in a study of cytomegalovirus exposure and HLA in healthy donors. Across the study: An earlier analysis identified 120 million or so unique TCR beta sequences in 170 million or so T cells. Broader study findings: A list of approximately 160 TCR beta chains associated with cytomegalovirus was given. Rare TCR sequences predominated, though certain public TCRs were found in many donors.

CDR1 and CDR2 from the germline V gene are SGHTS and YDEGEE. The V and J ends lost 4 bases and 0 bases respectively, with 11 bases between them. CDR3 length equals 14 residues. Sequenced sample: PBMCs. The source of this sequence is a woman younger than 45 in good health and CMV-seropositive. The V and J genes are TRBV5-8 and TRBJ2-7; D gene uncertain. The CDR3 coding sequence is TGTGCCAGCAGCCCCCGCCGGAGCTCCTACGAGCAGTACTTC. Translating gives CASSPRRSSYEQYF.